This T cell receptor (beta chain) was profiled in a study of blood T cell repertoires in COVID-19. V dropped 3 bases and J dropped 7 bases, with 25 bases sitting between them. The germline V gene has CDR1 LGHDT and CDR2 YNNKEL (reference sequence). CDR3 length: 18 amino acids. Here immunoSEQ multiplex PCR was the method, and the copy in TCRdb shows in-frame clones only, minus some. There are around 340,000 clones in the sample; about 88% occur only once, and 7% to 7.5% lies in the top ten. The genes are TRBV3-1 (or the pseudogene TRBV3-2) and TRBJ2-1, with D tentatively TRBD2 (5 bases). The sample comprised peripheral blood. The clonotype originates from a woman aged 55-69 years with COVID-19, enrolled during active disease. DNA for the CDR3: TGTGCCAGCAGCCATAGATTGGGTCGGGGTCTTGGAGGAAATGAGCAGTTCTTC. Translating gives CASSHRLGRGLGGNEQFF.